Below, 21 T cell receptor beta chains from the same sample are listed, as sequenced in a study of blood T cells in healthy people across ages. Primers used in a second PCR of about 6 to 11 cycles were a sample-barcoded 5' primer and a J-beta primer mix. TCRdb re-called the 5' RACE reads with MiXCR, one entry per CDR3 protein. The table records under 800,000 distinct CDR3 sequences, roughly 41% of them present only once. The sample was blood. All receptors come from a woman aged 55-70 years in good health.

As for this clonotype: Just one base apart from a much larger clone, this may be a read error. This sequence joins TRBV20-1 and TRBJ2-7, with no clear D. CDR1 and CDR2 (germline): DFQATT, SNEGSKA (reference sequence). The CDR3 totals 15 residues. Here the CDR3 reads CGASQVAGRSHEQYF. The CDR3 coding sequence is TGCGGTGCTAGTCAAGTAGCCGGACGGTCCCACGAGCAGTACTTC.

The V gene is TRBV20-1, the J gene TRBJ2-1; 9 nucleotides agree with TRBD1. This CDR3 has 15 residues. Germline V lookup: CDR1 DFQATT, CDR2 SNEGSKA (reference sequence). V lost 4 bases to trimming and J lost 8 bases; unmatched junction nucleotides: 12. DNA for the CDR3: TGCAGTGCTAAAACCGACAGGGGGTACACCTATGAGCAGTTCTTC. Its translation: CSAKTDRGYTYEQFF.

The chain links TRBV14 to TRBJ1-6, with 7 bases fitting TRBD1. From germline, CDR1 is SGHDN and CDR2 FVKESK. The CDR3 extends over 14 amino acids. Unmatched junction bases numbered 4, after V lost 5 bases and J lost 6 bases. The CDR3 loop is CASSVTGANSPLHF. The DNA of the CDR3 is TGTGCCAGCAGCGTCACAGGGGCTAATTCACCCCTCCACTTT.

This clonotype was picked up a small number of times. The CDR3 DNA sequence: TGCAGCGTTGTCTTGACGAACGGCTACACCTTC. Amino acids: CSVVLTNGYTF. The chain employs TRBV29-1 and TRBJ1-2; D is unresolved. The germline gives CDR1 SQVTM, CDR2 ANQGSEA. The V end lost 4 bases, the J end lost 8 bases, and 11 bases lay between the germline ends. This CDR3 region has 11 residues.

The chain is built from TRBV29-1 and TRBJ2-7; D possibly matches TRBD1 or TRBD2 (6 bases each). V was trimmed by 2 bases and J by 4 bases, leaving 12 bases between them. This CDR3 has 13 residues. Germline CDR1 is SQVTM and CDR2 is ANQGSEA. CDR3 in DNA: TGCAGCGTTGAAAGGGGGGAAACTTACGAGCAGTACTTC. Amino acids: CSVERGETYEQYF.

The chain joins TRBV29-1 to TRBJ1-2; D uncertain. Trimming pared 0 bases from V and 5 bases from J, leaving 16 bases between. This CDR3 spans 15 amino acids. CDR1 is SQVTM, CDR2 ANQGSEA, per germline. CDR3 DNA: TGCAGCGTTGAAGACCGGCGGACGGCGCGGTATGGCTACACCTTC. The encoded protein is CSVEDRRTARYGYTF.

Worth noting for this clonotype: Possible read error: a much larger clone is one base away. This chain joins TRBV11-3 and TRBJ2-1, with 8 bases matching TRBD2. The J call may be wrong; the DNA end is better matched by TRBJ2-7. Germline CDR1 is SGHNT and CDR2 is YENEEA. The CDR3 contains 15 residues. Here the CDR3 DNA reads TGTGCCAGCAGCTTCAGCGGGAGCTCCTACAATGGGCAGTACTTC. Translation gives CASSFSGSSYNGQYF.

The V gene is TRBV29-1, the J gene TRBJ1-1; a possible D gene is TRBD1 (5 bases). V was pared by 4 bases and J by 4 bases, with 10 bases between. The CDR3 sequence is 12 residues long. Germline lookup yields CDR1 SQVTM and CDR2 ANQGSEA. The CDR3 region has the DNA TGCAGCGTTGGGGGGGGACCCACTGAAGCTTTCTTT. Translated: CSVGGGPTEAFF.

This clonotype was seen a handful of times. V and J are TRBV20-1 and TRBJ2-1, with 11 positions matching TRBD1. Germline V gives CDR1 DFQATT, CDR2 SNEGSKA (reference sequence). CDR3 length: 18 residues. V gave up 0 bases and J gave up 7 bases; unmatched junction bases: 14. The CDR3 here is CSARDWTPGTGGWNEQFF. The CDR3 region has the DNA TGCAGTGCTAGAGATTGGACCCCCGGGACAGGGGGTTGGAATGAGCAGTTCTTC.

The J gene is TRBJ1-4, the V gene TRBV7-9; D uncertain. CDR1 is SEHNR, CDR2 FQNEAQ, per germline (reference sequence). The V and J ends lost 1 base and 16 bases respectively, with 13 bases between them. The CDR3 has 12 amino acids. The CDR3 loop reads CASSLGPRKEFF. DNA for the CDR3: TGTGCCAGCAGCTTAGGTCCGAGAAAGGAGTTTTTT.

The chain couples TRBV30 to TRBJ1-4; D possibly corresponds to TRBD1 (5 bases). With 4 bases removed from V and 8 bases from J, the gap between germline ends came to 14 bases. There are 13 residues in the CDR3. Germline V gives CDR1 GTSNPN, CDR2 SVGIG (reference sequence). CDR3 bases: TGTGCCTGGACGCGGGGGTTCTCCGAAAAACTGTTTTTT. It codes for CAWTRGFSEKLFF.

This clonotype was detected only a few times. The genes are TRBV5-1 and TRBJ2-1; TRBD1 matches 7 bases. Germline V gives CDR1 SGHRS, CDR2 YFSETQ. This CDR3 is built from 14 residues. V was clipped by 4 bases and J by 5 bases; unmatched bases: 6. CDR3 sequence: CASSATGENNEQFF. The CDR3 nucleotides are TGCGCCAGCAGCGCTACAGGGGAAAACAATGAGCAGTTCTTC.

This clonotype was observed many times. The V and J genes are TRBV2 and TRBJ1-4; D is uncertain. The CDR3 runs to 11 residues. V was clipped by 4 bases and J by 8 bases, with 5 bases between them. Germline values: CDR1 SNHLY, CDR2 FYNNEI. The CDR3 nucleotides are TGTGCCAGCAGTGGCGGCGAAAAACTGTTTTTT. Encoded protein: CASSGGEKLFF.

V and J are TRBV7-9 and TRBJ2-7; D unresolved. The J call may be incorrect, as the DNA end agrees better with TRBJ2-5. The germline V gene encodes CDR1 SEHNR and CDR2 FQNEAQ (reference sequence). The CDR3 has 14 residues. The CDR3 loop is CASSLAVAEETQYF. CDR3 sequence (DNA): TGTGCCAGCAGCTTAGCAGTTGCGGAAGAGACCCAGTACTTC.

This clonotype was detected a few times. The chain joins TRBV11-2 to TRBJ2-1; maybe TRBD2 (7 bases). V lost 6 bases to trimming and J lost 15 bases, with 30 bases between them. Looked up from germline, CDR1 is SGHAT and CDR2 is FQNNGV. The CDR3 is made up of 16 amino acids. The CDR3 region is CASRQLAGAPRALRFF. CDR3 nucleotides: TGTGCCAGCAGACAACTGGCGGGGGCACCAAGGGCATTGCGGTTCTTC.

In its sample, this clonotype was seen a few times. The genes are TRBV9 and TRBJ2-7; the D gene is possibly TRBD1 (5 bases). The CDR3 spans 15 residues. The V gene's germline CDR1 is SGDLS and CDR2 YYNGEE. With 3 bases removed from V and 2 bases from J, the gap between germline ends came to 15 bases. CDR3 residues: CASSGDAGLTYEQYF. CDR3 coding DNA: TGTGCCAGCAGCGGAGATGCAGGGCTGACCTACGAGCAGTACTTC.

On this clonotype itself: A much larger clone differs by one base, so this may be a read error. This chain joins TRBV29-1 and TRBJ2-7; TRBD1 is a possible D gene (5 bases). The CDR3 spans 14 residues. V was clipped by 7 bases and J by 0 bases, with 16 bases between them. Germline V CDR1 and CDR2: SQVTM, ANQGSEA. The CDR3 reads CSALGHLSSYEQYF. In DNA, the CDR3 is TGCAGCGCGCTAGGACACCTCAGCTCCTACGAGCAGTACTTC.

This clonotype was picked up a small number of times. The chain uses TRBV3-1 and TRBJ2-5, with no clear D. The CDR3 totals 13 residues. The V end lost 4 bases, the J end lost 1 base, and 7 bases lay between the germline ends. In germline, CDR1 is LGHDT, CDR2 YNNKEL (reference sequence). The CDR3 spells CASSRGVQETQYF. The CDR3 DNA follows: TGTGCCAGCAGCCGTGGGGTCCAAGAGACCCAGTACTTC.

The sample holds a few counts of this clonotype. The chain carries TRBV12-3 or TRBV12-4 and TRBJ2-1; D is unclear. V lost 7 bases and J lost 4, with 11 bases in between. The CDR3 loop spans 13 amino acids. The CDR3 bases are TGTGCCAGCAAAGAGGACGGGTACAATGAGCAGTTCTTC. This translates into CASKEDGYNEQFF.

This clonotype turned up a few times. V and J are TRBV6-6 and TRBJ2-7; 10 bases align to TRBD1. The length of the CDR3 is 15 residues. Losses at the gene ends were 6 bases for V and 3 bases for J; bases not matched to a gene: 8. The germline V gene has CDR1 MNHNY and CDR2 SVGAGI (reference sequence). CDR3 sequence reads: CASSAGQGRVYEQYF. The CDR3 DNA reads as TGTGCCAGCAGCGCGGGACAGGGGAGAGTCTACGAGCAGTACTTC.

CDR3 sequence reads: CASSLAGGVGNQPQHF. As DNA, the CDR3 is TGTGCCAGCAGCTTAGCGGGAGGGGTAGGCAATCAGCCCCAGCATTTT. The rearrangement joins TRBV7-8 to TRBJ1-5, with TRBD1 as a possible D gene (5 bases). Trimming took off 0 bases at V and 2 bases at J, with 11 bases between the two ends. The germline CDR1 and CDR2 sequences are SGHVS and FQNEAQ. The length of the CDR3 is 16 residues. The full variable domain, completed using reference TRBV7-8 and TRBJ1-5, is GAGVSQSPRYKVAKRGQDVALRCDPISGHVSLFWYQQALGQGPEFLTYFQNEAQLDKSGLPSDRFFAERPEGSVSTLKIQRTQQEDSAVYLCASSLAGGVGNQPQHFGDGTRLSIL.